The 13 T cell receptor beta chains below all came from one sample that was sequenced in a study of stem cell transplantation in POMP-related autoinflammatory disease. Data came from immunoSEQ multiplex PCR; TCRdb stores just in-frame clones and leaves some out. Of tens of thousands of clones in the sample, under 95% are singletons; the top ten hold about 0.66%. The source material was CD4+ T cells from PBMCs, sampled after stem cell transplantation. Receptors originate from a human patient with POMP-related autoinflammation and immune dysregulation (PRAID). Certain T cells may be donor cells from the graft.

This clone was seen once. The CDR3: CASSLGAGGPHTQYF. DNA for the CDR3: TGTGCCAGCAGCTTGGGAGCGGGAGGGCCACATACGCAGTATTTT. The chain is built from TRBV11-2 and TRBJ2-3; 10 nucleotides agree with TRBD2. After removal of 3 bases from V and 7 bases from J, the junction contained 7 bases not matched to a gene. Per germline, CDR1 SGHAT and CDR2 FQNNGV. The CDR3 is made up of 15 amino acids.

The chain is built from TRBV5-1 and TRBJ1-2, with a weak D call TRBD1 (6 bases). The CDR3 consists of 15 residues. CDR1 SGHRS and CDR2 YFSETQ come from the germline V gene. The V and J ends lost 0 bases and 6 bases respectively, with 15 bases between them. CDR3 protein: CASSLDLRSGDGYTF. The CDR3, as DNA: TGCGCCAGCAGCTTGGATTTAAGGTCAGGGGATGGCTACACCTTC.

The V gene is TRBV25-1, the J gene TRBJ2-3; no clear D gene. Germline CDR1 and CDR2: MGHDK and SYGVNS. The CDR3 runs 16 residues. Trimming pared 6 bases from V and 0 bases from J, leaving 16 bases between. The CDR3 DNA follows: TGTGCCAGCAGCCTAGGGCAGTCTTCTAGCACAGATACGCAGTATTTT. Protein: CASSLGQSSSTDTQYF.

The chain is built from TRBV12-5 and TRBJ2-1, with D tentatively TRBD1 (6 bases). The CDR3 consists of 15 residues. Germline CDR1 and CDR2: LGHNT and FRNRAP. V was trimmed by 7 bases and J by 6 bases, leaving 19 bases between them. Written as DNA, the CDR3 is TGTGCTAGTGCCCCGGACAGACGATTTGTCAATGAGCAGTTCTTC. Its translation is CASAPDRRFVNEQFF.

The V gene is TRBV2, the J gene TRBJ1-6, with D hard to call. CDR3 length: 13 residues. Germline V gene lookup returns CDR1 SNHLY and CDR2 FYNNEI. Trimming left V 3 bases short and J 10 bases short, with 10 bases between. CDR3 in DNA: TGTGCCAGCAGTGAGCGGATTGGGTCACCCCTCCACTTT. Translating gives CASSERIGSPLHF.

J is TRBJ1-1 and V is TRBV3-1 (or the pseudogene TRBV3-2); a weak D match, TRBD1 (6 bases). Germline loops: CDR1 LGHDT, CDR2 YNNKEL (reference sequence). CDR3 length equals 13 residues. The germline V and J ends were trimmed by 0 bases and 7 bases, with 9 bases remaining between them. CDR3 sequence: CASSQDGGLEAFF. The DNA of the CDR3 is TGTGCCAGCAGCCAAGACGGGGGGCTTGAAGCTTTCTTT.

The gene calls are TRBV3-1 (or the pseudogene TRBV3-2) and TRBJ2-2; D is uncertain. Germline loops: CDR1 LGHDT, CDR2 YNNKEL (reference sequence). CDR3 length equals 13 residues. Trimming stripped 8 bases from V and 1 base from J, with 8 bases between. The CDR3 spells CASGWMNTGELFF. The CDR3 coding sequence is TGTGCCAGCGGGTGGATGAACACCGGGGAGCTGTTTTTT.

V usage is TRBV28 and J usage is TRBJ2-7; 9 bases fit TRBD2. Germline V gene data show CDR1 as MDHEN and CDR2 as SYDVKM. J gave up 3 bases and V 6 bases, and 15 bases lay outside the gene matches. The CDR3 runs to 17 residues. The CDR3 sequence is CASSLLGRGRANYEQYF. CDR3 bases: TGTGCCAGCAGCCTCCTCGGGCGCGGGAGGGCGAACTACGAGCAGTACTTC.

This clone came up once. J is TRBJ2-5 and V is TRBV5-1; no reliable D call. The ends were cut back, 0 bases at V and 0 bases at J, with 9 bases in the middle. Germline CDR1 SGHRS, CDR2 YFSETQ. The CDR3 is 15 amino acids. Here the CDR3 reads CASSLVRPYQETQYF. The CDR3 bases are TGCGCCAGCAGCTTGGTCCGTCCGTACCAAGAGACCCAGTACTTC.

The chain carries TRBV6-5 and TRBJ2-7; tentatively, D is TRBD1 or TRBD2 (5 bases each). CDR3 length equals 12 residues. V lost 6 bases and J 3 bases, leaving 9 bases between the germline ends. Germline CDR1 MNHEY, CDR2 SVGAGI. Written as DNA, the CDR3 is TGTGCCAGCAGGGGGGACGGCTACGAGCAGTACTTC. It is translated as CASRGDGYEQYF.

This clone was seen only a few times. The chain couples TRBV9 to TRBJ1-5; 9 bases map to TRBD1. The V gene's germline CDR1 is SGDLS and CDR2 YYNGEE. The CDR3 is 17 residues long. V lost 0 bases and J lost 2; bases outside the gene matches: 6. CDR3 amino acids: CASSVAGGQGRNQPQHF. The CDR3 bases are TGTGCCAGCAGCGTAGCTGGGGGACAGGGACGCAATCAGCCCCAGCATTTT.

V and J are TRBV29-1 and TRBJ1-4; TRBD1 matches 7 bases. Trimming took 6 bases from V and 5 from J; bases not matched to a gene: 6. CDR3 size: 13 residues. The germline gives CDR1 SQVTM, CDR2 ANQGSEA. The CDR3 sequence is CSVQQGINEKLFF. The DNA of the CDR3 is TGCAGCGTGCAACAGGGGATAAATGAAAAACTGTTTTTT. Full variable domain (outside the CDR3, taken from reference TRBV29-1 and TRBJ1-4): SAVISQKPSRDICQRGTSLTIQCQVDSQVTMMFWYRQQPGQSLTLIATANQGSEATYESGFVIDKFPISRPNLTFSTLTVSNMSPEDSSIYLCSVQQGINEKLFFGSGTQLSVL.

The V and J genes are TRBV5-6 and TRBJ2-3; TRBD2 is a possible D gene (6 bases). Trimming took off 1 base at V and 1 base at J, with 13 bases between the two ends. This CDR3 spans 16 amino acids. In germline, CDR1 is SGHDT, CDR2 YYEEEE. For the CDR3, the DNA is TGTGCCAGCAGCTTGAGGGTTAGCGGAGGCACAGATACGCAGTATTTT. This codes for CASSLRVSGGTDTQYF.